This TCR beta chain is drawn from a study of blood T cell repertoires in COVID-19. Background on the study: PBMCs, B-cell-depleted T cells, or T cells were the source of the cDNA or gDNA that made up the material.

Per the original data handling: The authors estimated nucleated cell counts from reference gene primer amplification. Sequencing used immunoSEQ multiplex PCR; TCRdb keeps in-frame clones, though not all of them. The V and J calls and clone size were taken over from that table, and D and trimming were inferred from the DNA. The sample carries 100,000 to 120,000 clones, more than 75% recorded once. The CDR3 is made up of 13 amino acids. CDR1 is SGHRS and CDR2 is YFSETQ in the germline V gene. The V and J ends lost 4 bases and 6 bases, in that order; junction bases with no gene match: 6. Sequenced: peripheral blood. The rearrangement uses TRBV5-1 and TRBJ2-7, with TRBD1 matching 8 bases. This TCR was recovered from a woman between 45 and 65 years old with acute or convalescent COVID-19. DNA of the CDR3: TGCGCCAGCAGCGTGAAAGACAGGGGCGAGCAGTACTTC. Residues: CASSVKDRGEQYF.